The next 17 T cell receptor beta chains were all read from a single sample in a study of T cell repertoires in cytomegalovirus infection. TCRdb redid the calling of the reads with MiXCR, one entry per CDR3 protein. This sample yields approximately 500,000 distinct CDR3 sequences, of which 15% to 20% are seen a single time; approximately 24% belongs to the top ten. Material: CD8+ T cells from PBMCs. These receptors were taken from a human donor in good health (CMV status not recorded). Some clones in this sample may be carry-over from other donors' samples.

The CDR3 nucleotides read TGTGCCAGCAGACGGGACAGTATCTCTTTCGCGAACACCGGGGAGCTGTTTTTT. This translates into CASRRDSISFANTGELFF. The V gene is TRBV27, the J gene TRBJ2-2, with 7 bases lining up with TRBD1. From germline, CDR1 is MNHEY and CDR2 SMNVEV (reference sequence). The CDR3 spans 18 residues. V shed 6 bases, J shed 0 bases, and the junction held 13 bases outside the gene matches.

In this sample, this clonotype turned up many times. The CDR3 DNA is TGTGCCACCAAGGGTAGCGGGGCTAGCACAGATACGCAGTATTTT. It specifies CATKGSGASTDTQYF. The chain has TRBV10-3 and TRBJ2-3; 8 bases align to TRBD2. This CDR3 is built from 15 residues. Germline values: CDR1 ENHRY, CDR2 SYGVKD. V lost 10 bases and J lost 0; bases outside the gene matches: 9.

V is TRBV11-2 and J is TRBJ2-3; D is ambiguous. V was trimmed by 1 base and J by 0 bases, leaving 11 bases between them. The CDR3 is 16 amino acids. Germline loops: CDR1 SGHAT, CDR2 FQNNGV. As DNA, the CDR3 is TGTGCCAGCAGCTTAGGAGACGGGCCCAGCACAGATACGCAGTATTTT. Translating gives CASSLGDGPSTDTQYF. Full variable domain (outside the CDR3, taken from reference TRBV11-2 and TRBJ2-3): EAGVAQSPRYKIIEKRQSVAFWCNPISGHATLYWYQQILGQGPKLLIQFQNNGVVDDSQLPKDRFSAERLKGVDSTLKIQPAKLEDSAVYLCASSLGDGPSTDTQYFGPGTRLTVL.

The chain joins TRBV5-5 to TRBJ2-1; 7 nucleotides match TRBD1. Trimming took 1 base from V and 3 from J; bases not matched to a gene: 4. The CDR3 is 15 residues long. CDR1 SGHKS and CDR2 YYEKEE come from the germline V gene (reference sequence). The CDR3 loop is CASSLPDRVYNEQFF. DNA for the CDR3: TGTGCCAGCAGCTTGCCCGACAGGGTCTACAATGAGCAGTTCTTC.

This clonotype occurred many times. The rearrangement joins TRBV10-2 to TRBJ2-7; 9 bases align to TRBD1. Germline V gene lookup returns CDR1 WSHSY and CDR2 SAAADI. The CDR3 contains 18 residues. V trimming: 2 bases; J trimming: 0 bases; junction bases outside the gene matches: 11. In nucleotides, the CDR3 is TGCGCCAGCAGTGAGGGGGGAAAGGGACAGGGCAGCTCCTACGAGCAGTACTTC. The encoded protein is CASSEGGKGQGSSYEQYF.

This clonotype occurred many times. This chain links TRBV7-9 with TRBJ1-2; tentatively, D is TRBD1 (5 bases). The CDR3 is 12 residues long. The germline V gene encodes CDR1 SEHNR and CDR2 FQNEAQ (reference sequence). With 1 base removed from V and 9 bases from J, the gap between germline ends came to 9 bases. CDR3 DNA: TGTGCCAGCAGCTTAGATAGGGACCGCTACACCTTC. Translated, it gives CASSLDRDRYTF.

The chain combines TRBV6-5 with TRBJ2-5, with D perhaps TRBD1 or TRBD2 (6 bases each). Trimming removed 8 bases from V and 3 bases from J, with 22 bases in between. CDR1 and CDR2 from the germline V gene are MNHEY and SVGAGI. The CDR3 loop spans 16 amino acids. CDR3 protein: CASDSGLGASEETQYF. Written as DNA, the CDR3 is TGTGCCAGCGATTCTGGCCTGGGGGCTAGCGAAGAGACCCAGTACTTC.

The genes are TRBV29-1 and TRBJ2-7, with 7 bases fitting TRBD1. V trimming: 3 bases; J trimming: 4 bases; junction bases outside the gene matches: 9. The CDR3 has 14 amino acids. CDR1 is SQVTM, CDR2 ANQGSEA, per germline. The CDR3 DNA sequence: TGCAGCGTTGACGGGCCAGGGGGAAGATACGAGCAGTACTTC. Residues: CSVDGPGGRYEQYF.

This clonotype has at least ten counts. The chain combines TRBV7-9 with TRBJ2-1; a possible D gene is TRBD1 (6 bases). The length of the CDR3 is 17 residues. Trimming stripped 3 bases from V and 4 bases from J, with 19 bases between. Per the germline V gene, CDR1 is SEHNR and CDR2 is FQNEAQ (reference sequence). The CDR3 coding sequence is TGTGCCAGCAGCTTCCATTTGAGGCAGGGACATTACAATGAGCAGTTCTTC. Its protein product is CASSFHLRQGHYNEQFF.

A few counts support this clonotype. This chain joins TRBV29-1 and TRBJ2-2; no definite D call. The CDR3 runs to 12 residues. V was cut by 6 bases and J by 6 bases, with 11 bases left in between. Germline CDR1 reads SQVTM; CDR2 reads ANQGSEA. CDR3 sequence: CSVKTGSGELFF. Here the CDR3 DNA reads TGCAGCGTGAAGACTGGTTCCGGGGAGCTGTTTTTT.

As concerns this clonotype: The conserved phenylalanine or tryptophan normally closing the CDR3 is absent here, so this likely arose from a read error. The limits of the CDR3 on the DNA are not certain, so only TCRdb's listed CDR3 is given. This chain links TRBV7-3 with TRBJ2-3. The CDR3 is made up of 10 amino acids, end residues included. CDR1 is SGHTA, CDR2 FQGTGA, per germline. CDR3: CASSTDTQCY.

The gene calls are TRBV7-6 and TRBJ2-3, with a weak D call TRBD2 (6 bases). Per germline, CDR1 SGHVS and CDR2 FNYEAQ. V was shortened by 1 base and J by 2 bases, with 19 bases between the two germline ends. The CDR3 runs to 18 residues. CDR3 amino acids: CASSLGWSGGGFTDTQYF. CDR3 sequence (DNA): TGTGCCAGCAGCTTAGGATGGTCTGGGGGAGGCTTCACAGATACGCAGTATTTT.

This clonotype was seen a handful of times. The rearrangement uses TRBV28 and TRBJ1-2, with D possibly matching TRBD1 (5 bases). V shed 3 bases and J shed 8 bases, with 28 bases lying between them. CDR1 and CDR2 from the germline V gene are MDHEN and SYDVKM. This CDR3 is built from 18 residues. The CDR3 coding sequence is TGTGCCAGCAGTTTTCGGCTTAATCACAGGTCCTTAGCAGGCGGCTACACCTTC. Translated: CASSFRLNHRSLAGGYTF.

This clonotype was seen more than once but under ten times. V gene TRBV19 combines with J gene TRBJ2-1; D is possibly TRBD1 (5 bases). This CDR3 is 13 amino acids long. V was clipped by 3 bases and J by 9 bases, with 12 bases between them. The V gene's germline CDR1 is LNHDA and CDR2 SQIVND (reference sequence). DNA of the CDR3: TGTGCCAGTAGTATCTTCCAGGGCGGTGAGCAGTTCTTC. It translates to CASSIFQGGEQFF.

The sample holds many counts of this clonotype. The chain recombines TRBV10-3 with TRBJ2-6; TRBD1 aligns across 8 bases. V lost 6 bases, J lost 0 bases, and 4 bases stayed unmatched. Germline CDR1 ENHRY, CDR2 SYGVKD. The CDR3 loop spans 16 amino acids. CDR3 in amino acids: CAIRRTGPSGANVLTF. The CDR3 DNA reads TGTGCCATCAGGCGGACAGGGCCCTCTGGGGCCAACGTCCTGACTTTC.

This clonotype was recorded many times. J is TRBJ2-1 and V is TRBV6-1; 8 bases are shared with TRBD2. CDR3 length: 12 residues. The ends lost 10 bases at V and 9 bases at J; junction bases unmatched: 8. Germline V CDR1 and CDR2: MNHNS, SASEGT. The DNA for the CDR3 is TGTGCCACCCTCCGGGGGGGTAGTGAGCAGTTCTTC. Its translation: CATLRGGSEQFF.

At least ten counts were recorded for this clonotype. The chain employs TRBV7-2 and TRBJ1-2; D gene unclear. This CDR3 contains 15 residues. CDR1 SGHTA and CDR2 FQGNSA come from the germline V gene. The ends were cut back, 5 bases at V and 5 bases at J, with 18 bases in the middle. CDR3 in amino acids: CASSPMDDGRYGYTF. CDR3 bases: TGTGCCAGCAGCCCAATGGATGACGGGAGGTATGGCTACACCTTC.